This T cell receptor (beta chain) stems from a study of T cells in Graves' hyperthyroidism and ophthalmopathy. Notes on the study in general: Before onset, ophthalmopathy was predicted by the model a median around 6.2 months earlier.

The CDR3 totals 14 residues. V lost 5 bases, J lost 3 bases, and 13 bases lay in between. Germline values: CDR1 MDHEN, CDR2 SYDVKM. Criteria for exclusion of patients were uncontrolled infection, other autoimmune disease, pregnancy or lactation. This clonotype was seen repeatedly, ten times or more. Its antigen is currently unknown. TCR beta CDR3 sequences were amplified from RNA transcripts. During a first-round RT-PCR of the TCR CDR3, the HTBI primer set was used. A single record per CDR3 protein comes from TCRdb applying MiXCR to the multiplex PCR reads. The sample records 550,000 to 700,000 distinct CDR3 sequences, about 14% being singletons.

The sample consisted of blood. The sequence came from a woman aged 40 to 50 with Graves' ophthalmopathy. The chain uses TRBV28 and TRBJ1-2, with D perhaps TRBD1 (6 bases). The CDR3 region has the DNA TGTGCCAGCAGTACCGATACAGGGCACTATGGCTACACCTTC. It codes for CASSTDTGHYGYTF.